This T cell receptor (beta chain) emerged from a study of blood T cell repertoires in COVID-19. At the level of the study: Specimens from acute and convalescent COVID-19 originated in the United States, Italy and Spain.

Using immunoSEQ multiplex PCR, the repertoire was profiled, and TCRdb retains in-frame clones only, with some absent. The data show a few hundred thousand clones, with about 87% seen just once and 6.9% held by the top ten. This CDR3 region has 18 residues. The junction had 14 bases not matched to a gene; V was cut back by 3 bases and J by 4 bases. The germline gives CDR1 SNHLY, CDR2 FYNNEI. The V and J genes are TRBV2 and TRBJ1-4, with 7 bases aligning to TRBD1. The source material was peripheral blood. The sequence was obtained from a young woman who had recovered from COVID-19. The CDR3 DNA follows: TGTGCCAGCAGTGATCCTGGGACCAGACAGGGCTATAATGAAAAACTGTTTTTT. This sequence encodes CASSDPGTRQGYNEKLFF.